Presented here are 3 T cell receptor beta chains from one specimen sequenced in a study of T cell repertoires in cytomegalovirus infection. Each CDR3 protein is one row after TCRdb ran MiXCR on the reads. The data show 90,000 to 120,000 distinct CDR3 sequences, more than 20% seen once. What was sequenced was CD8+ T cells from PBMCs. These receptors were collected from a human donor in good health (CMV status not recorded). Some clones in this sample may be carry-over from other donors' samples.

In its sample, this clonotype was seen many times. CDR3 sequence: CASHGAESDYNSPLHF. In nucleotides, the CDR3 is TGTGCCAGCCATGGGGCGGAATCCGACTATAATTCACCCCTCCACTTT. The chain uses TRBV6-1 and TRBJ1-6; D may be TRBD1 (5 bases). Germline CDR1 and CDR2: MNHNS and SASEGT. The CDR3 is made up of 16 amino acids. The ends were cut back, 8 bases at V and 3 bases at J, with 17 bases in the middle.

The chain links TRBV6-5 to TRBJ2-1; D is ambiguous. Trimming left V 2 bases short and J 5 bases short, with 10 bases between. This CDR3 has 14 residues. Germline values: CDR1 MNHEY, CDR2 SVGAGI. Here the CDR3 reads CASSYAGSNNEQFF. In DNA, the CDR3 is TGTGCCAGCAGTTACGCCGGATCGAACAATGAGCAGTTCTTC.

The rearrangement joins TRBV14 to TRBJ2-7; 11 bases agree with TRBD1. CDR1 SGHDN and CDR2 FVKESK come from the germline V gene. V dropped 10 bases and J dropped 3; count of bases not matched to a gene: 2. The CDR3 runs 12 residues. The CDR3 here is CATGTGGYEQYF. The CDR3 DNA reads as TGTGCCACCGGGACAGGGGGCTACGAGCAGTACTTC.